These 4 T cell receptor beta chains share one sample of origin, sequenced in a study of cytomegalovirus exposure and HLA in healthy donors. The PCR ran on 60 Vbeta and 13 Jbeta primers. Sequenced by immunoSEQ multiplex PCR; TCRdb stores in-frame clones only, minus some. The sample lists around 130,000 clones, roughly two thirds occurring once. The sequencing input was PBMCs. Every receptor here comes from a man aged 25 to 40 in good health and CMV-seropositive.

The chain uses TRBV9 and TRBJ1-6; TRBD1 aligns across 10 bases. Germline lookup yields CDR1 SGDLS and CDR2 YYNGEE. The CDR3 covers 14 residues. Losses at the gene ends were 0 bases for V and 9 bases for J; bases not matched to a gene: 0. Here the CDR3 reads CASSVGQGASPLHF. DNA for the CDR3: TGTGCCAGCAGCGTAGGACAGGGGGCTTCACCCCTCCACTTT.

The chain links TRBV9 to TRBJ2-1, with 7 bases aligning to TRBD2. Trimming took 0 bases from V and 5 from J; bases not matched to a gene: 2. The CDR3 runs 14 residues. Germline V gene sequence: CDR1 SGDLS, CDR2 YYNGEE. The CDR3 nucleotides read TGTGCCAGCAGCGTAGGCGGGAGTCACAATGAGCAGTTCTTC. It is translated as CASSVGGSHNEQFF. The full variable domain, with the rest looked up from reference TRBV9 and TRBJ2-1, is DSGVTQTPKHLITATGQRVTLRCSPRSGDLSVYWYQQSLDQGLQFLIQYYNGEERAKGNILERFSAQQFPDLHSELNLSSLELGDSALYFCASSVGGSHNEQFFGPGTRLTVL.

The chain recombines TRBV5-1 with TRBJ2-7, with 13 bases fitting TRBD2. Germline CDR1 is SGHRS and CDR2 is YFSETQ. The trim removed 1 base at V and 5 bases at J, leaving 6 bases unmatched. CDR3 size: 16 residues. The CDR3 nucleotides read TGCGCCAGCAGCTTGACTAGCGGGAGGGCACTAAACGAGCAGTACTTC. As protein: CASSLTSGRALNEQYF.

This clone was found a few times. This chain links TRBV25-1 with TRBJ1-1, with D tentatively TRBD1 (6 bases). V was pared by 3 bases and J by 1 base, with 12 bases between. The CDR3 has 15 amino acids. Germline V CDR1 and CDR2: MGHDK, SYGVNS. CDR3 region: CASSDGGAANTEAFF. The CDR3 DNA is TGTGCCAGCAGTGACGGGGGGGCCGCGAACACTGAAGCTTTCTTT.